Each of the 32 T cell receptor beta chains below was sequenced from the same sample in a study of blood T cell repertoires in COVID-19. Assay used: immunoSEQ multiplex PCR; TCRdb lists only in-frame clones, some missing. The sample lists some 160,000 clones; 88% were seen once. The sample was peripheral blood. These receptors all come from a man between 45 and 60 years old who had recovered from COVID-19.

V is TRBV10-1 and J is TRBJ1-5; 7 positions match TRBD1. The CDR3 is 14 residues long. The trim removed 10 bases at V and 0 bases at J, leaving 6 bases unmatched. The germline V gene encodes CDR1 WNHNN and CDR2 SYGVQD (reference sequence). CDR3 sequence: CAIRGTASNQPQHF. The CDR3, as DNA: TGCGCCATCAGGGGGACAGCTAGCAATCAGCCCCAGCATTTT.

The chain is built from TRBV5-6 and TRBJ2-5, with TRBD1 matching 7 bases. J lost 2 bases, V lost 0 bases, and 7 bases had no gene match. Looked up from germline, CDR1 is SGHDT and CDR2 is YYEEEE. This CDR3 comprises 16 residues. As DNA, the CDR3 is TGTGCCAGCAGCTTGGAGGGACAGACAAGGCAAGAGACCCAGTACTTC. It encodes CASSLEGQTRQETQYF.

This chain uses TRBV7-2 with TRBJ1-5, with D unresolved. The V gene lost 5 bases and the J gene lost 5 bases, with 16 bases spanning the gap. CDR3 length: 15 amino acids. Per the germline V gene, CDR1 is SGHTA and CDR2 is FQGNSA. DNA of the CDR3: TGTGCCAGCAGCCTCGGGATTCAGGCCTATCAGCCCCAGCATTTT. It specifies CASSLGIQAYQPQHF.

J is TRBJ1-1 and V is TRBV5-8; the match to TRBD1 covers 7 bases. Losses at the gene ends were 4 bases for V and 1 base for J; bases not matched to a gene: 4. The germline V gene has CDR1 SGHTS and CDR2 YDEGEE. CDR3 length: 14 amino acids. The DNA of the CDR3 is TGTGCCAGCAGCCGGGACAGAGCGAACACTGAAGCTTTCTTT. It codes for CASSRDRANTEAFF.

V is TRBV27 and J is TRBJ2-5, with D possibly being TRBD2 (5 bases). The CDR3 runs to 14 residues. Trimming left V 4 bases short and J 6 bases short, with 15 bases between. CDR1 is MNHEY, CDR2 SMNVEV, per germline (reference sequence). DNA of the CDR3: TGTGCCAGCAGTTACCTAGCCGGGCTTCAGACCCAGTACTTC. Translation: CASSYLAGLQTQYF.

The V and J genes are TRBV7-6 and TRBJ2-3; 11 bases line up with TRBD1. This CDR3 region has 15 residues. The J segment lost 6 bases and the V segment lost 4 bases, leaving 6 bases of the junction unmatched. Germline V CDR1 and CDR2: SGHVS, FNYEAQ. In nucleotides, the CDR3 is TGTGCCAGCAGCTCTCGGACAGGGGGCTCGGATACGCAGTATTTT. Amino acid sequence: CASSSRTGGSDTQYF.

The rearrangement joins TRBV2 to TRBJ2-1; the D gene is possibly TRBD2 (6 bases). Trimming cost V 3 bases and J 15 bases, with 15 bases left between them. This CDR3 has 12 amino acids. The V gene's germline CDR1 is SNHLY and CDR2 FYNNEI. The CDR3 DNA follows: TGTGCCAGCAGTGAGACGGGAGCCGAGTCGTTCTTC. Its translation: CASSETGAESFF.

The J gene is TRBJ2-2, the V gene TRBV7-2; D is unclear. CDR3 length equals 13 residues. Looked up from germline, CDR1 is SGHTA and CDR2 is FQGNSA. The ends were cut back, 1 base at V and 6 bases at J, with 6 bases in the middle. Here the CDR3 DNA reads TGTGCCAGCAGCTTAGTCGCGCCCGGGGAGCTGTTTTTT. This sequence encodes CASSLVAPGELFF.

This chain uses TRBV6-6 with TRBJ2-3; D is unresolved. Germline-derived CDR1 and CDR2 are MNHNY and SVGAGI (reference sequence). With 6 bases removed from V and 6 bases from J, the gap between germline ends came to 7 bases. The CDR3 length is 11 residues. The DNA for the CDR3 is TGTGCCAGCAGACTGTCGGATACGCAGTATTTT. Its translation: CASRLSDTQYF.

CDR3 bases: TGTGCCAGCAGCCAAGATAATTTGGACAGGTACGAGCTAGCCAAAAACATTCAGTACTTC. Protein product: CASSQDNLDRYELAKNIQYF. V usage is TRBV4-2 and J usage is TRBJ2-4, with 7 bases matching TRBD1. This CDR3 contains 20 residues. Trimming cost V 0 bases and J 0 bases; bases outside gene matches: 14. Per the germline V gene, CDR1 is LGHNA and CDR2 is YNFKEQ.

The chain carries TRBV19 and TRBJ2-3, with D possibly matching TRBD1 (6 bases). CDR1 is LNHDA, CDR2 SQIVND, per germline (reference sequence). The CDR3 is 14 residues long. The V end was cut by 4 bases, the J end by 4 bases, with 12 bases between. The CDR3 here is CASSTLTGSDTQYF. As DNA, the CDR3 is TGTGCCAGTAGTACCTTGACAGGCTCAGATACGCAGTATTTT.

The chain couples TRBV6-5 to TRBJ2-5; 11 nucleotides align to TRBD2. Germline assignment: CDR1 MNHEY and CDR2 SVGAGI. The junction had 2 bases not matched to a gene; V was cut back by 4 bases and J by 4 bases. This CDR3 region has 14 residues. CDR3 protein: CASSSGLAGETQYF. The DNA for the CDR3 is TGTGCCAGCAGTTCCGGACTAGCGGGAGAGACCCAGTACTTC.

This chain joins TRBV19 and TRBJ2-5; 9 bases map to TRBD1. CDR1 LNHDA and CDR2 SQIVND come from the germline V gene (reference sequence). Trimming removed 6 bases from V and 5 bases from J; junction bases left unmatched: 7. The CDR3 runs to 14 residues. Here the CDR3 DNA reads TGTGCCAGTAGGAAACAGGGGGCGCGGGAGACCCAGTACTTC. Amino acid sequence: CASRKQGARETQYF.

This chain links TRBV11-1 with TRBJ2-7; 8 positions agree with TRBD1. The CDR3 length is 14 residues. With V trimmed by 4 bases and J by 3 bases, 5 bases remained unmatched. Looked up from germline, CDR1 is SGHAT and CDR2 is FQDESV (reference sequence). Here the CDR3 reads CASSSTGDIYEQYF. CDR3 bases: TGTGCCAGCAGCTCGACAGGGGACATCTACGAGCAGTACTTC.

This clone has only a few counts. The rearrangement uses TRBV9 and TRBJ2-3; D perhaps matches TRBD2 (7 bases). This CDR3 contains 14 residues. Trimming pared 6 bases from V and 4 bases from J, leaving 15 bases between. The germline CDR1 and CDR2 sequences are SGDLS and YYNGEE. The CDR3 loop reads CASTREGGSDTQYF. The DNA of the CDR3 is TGTGCCAGCACTCGAGAGGGGGGGTCAGATACGCAGTATTTT.

This clone has just one count. This CDR3 is CASSLEPLRGYDNEQFF. The DNA for the CDR3 is TGTGCCAGCAGCTTGGAGCCCCTTCGCGGATACGACAATGAGCAGTTCTTC. The chain links TRBV5-4 to TRBJ2-1; D uncertain. Between the trimmed V and J ends, which lost 0 bases and 5 bases, there was a span of 18 bases. The V gene's germline CDR1 is SGHNT and CDR2 YYREEE (reference sequence). CDR3 length equals 17 residues.

The J gene is TRBJ1-1, the V gene TRBV7-2; D is undetermined. The CDR3 sequence is 14 residues long. CDR1 is SGHTA, CDR2 FQGNSA, per germline. V was cut by 3 bases and J by 1 base, with 9 bases left in between. The CDR3 region is CASSLRETNTEAFF. In nucleotides, the CDR3 is TGTGCCAGCAGCTTGAGGGAGACGAACACTGAAGCTTTCTTT.

V usage is TRBV3-1 (or the pseudogene TRBV3-2) and J usage is TRBJ2-2, with 9 bases identical to TRBD2. Losses at the gene ends were 4 bases for V and 4 bases for J; bases not matched to a gene: 13. Germline assignment: CDR1 LGHDT and CDR2 YNNKEL (reference sequence). The CDR3 spans 18 residues. In DNA, the CDR3 is TGTGCCAGCAGCCGTTCGGAATTAGCGGGGGCTACCACCGGGGAGCTGTTTTTT. Translating gives CASSRSELAGATTGELFF.

The rearrangement joins TRBV9 to TRBJ2-3; 9 bases are a match to TRBD2. The V and J ends lost 6 bases and 4 bases, in that order; junction bases with no gene match: 9. Germline CDR1 and CDR2: SGDLS and YYNGEE. The CDR3 length is 15 residues. As DNA, the CDR3 is TGTGCCAGCACCGGGCGGGAGGGGGCCGCAGATACGCAGTATTTT. This codes for CASTGREGAADTQYF. The full variable domain, completed using reference TRBV9 and TRBJ2-3, is DSGVTQTPKHLITATGQRVTLRCSPRSGDLSVYWYQQSLDQGLQFLIQYYNGEERAKGNILERFSAQQFPDLHSELNLSSLELGDSALYFCASTGREGAADTQYFGPGTRLTVL.

V is TRBV7-9 and J is TRBJ1-2, with 11 nucleotides matching TRBD1. This CDR3 comprises 15 residues. V dropped 7 bases and J dropped 7; count of bases not matched to a gene: 11. Germline V gives CDR1 SEHNR, CDR2 FQNEAQ (reference sequence). The CDR3 loop reads CASTGRDRGKVGYTF. Here the CDR3 DNA reads TGTGCCAGCACAGGTCGGGACAGGGGGAAAGTTGGCTACACCTTC.

The chain carries TRBV29-1 and TRBJ2-5; D uncertain. V lost 2 bases and J 3 bases, leaving 7 bases between the germline ends. This CDR3 has 12 residues. Per the germline V gene, CDR1 is SQVTM and CDR2 is ANQGSEA. The CDR3 is CSVELLEETQYF. CDR3 bases: TGCAGCGTTGAATTACTCGAAGAGACCCAGTACTTC.

This clone was picked up one time. J is TRBJ1-3 and V is TRBV18; D not certain. The V end lost 6 bases, the J end lost 3 bases, and 12 bases lay between the germline ends. Germline CDR1 reads KGHSH; CDR2 reads LQKENI. This CDR3 has 14 residues. CDR3 sequence reads: CASSPQALGNTIYF. CDR3 DNA sequence: TGTGCCAGCTCCCCCCAGGCGCTTGGAAACACCATATATTTT.

The rearrangement uses TRBV11-2 and TRBJ2-3; the D is unclear. Trimming removed 2 bases from V and 1 base from J, with 13 bases in between. Germline-derived CDR1 and CDR2 are SGHAT and FQNNGV. This CDR3 region has 16 residues. The CDR3 spells CASSLFGGVGTDTQYF. The CDR3 DNA follows: TGTGCCAGCAGCTTATTCGGCGGAGTCGGCACAGATACGCAGTATTTT. The full variable domain, with the rest looked up from reference TRBV11-2 and TRBJ2-3, is EAGVAQSPRYKIIEKRQSVAFWCNPISGHATLYWYQQILGQGPKLLIQFQNNGVVDDSQLPKDRFSAERLKGVDSTLKIQPAKLEDSAVYLCASSLFGGVGTDTQYFGPGTRLTVL.

The chain combines TRBV6-5 with TRBJ1-1; D not resolved. The CDR3 is 13 residues long. Trimming pared 2 bases from V and 7 bases from J, leaving 11 bases between. Germline assignment: CDR1 MNHEY and CDR2 SVGAGI. CDR3 in DNA: TGTGCCAGCAGTTACGGCCCAACAGTTGAAGCTTTCTTT. Its translation is CASSYGPTVEAFF.

The chain uses TRBV5-1 and TRBJ2-1; D perhaps matches TRBD2 (5 bases). The CDR3 sequence is 13 residues long. The germline CDR1 and CDR2 sequences are SGHRS and YFSETQ. Trimming pared 1 base from V and 8 bases from J, leaving 10 bases between. In DNA, the CDR3 is TGCGCCAGCAGCTTGAGTTTTAGCGATGAGCAGTTCTTC. Protein: CASSLSFSDEQFF.

The V gene is TRBV20-1, the J gene TRBJ1-1; 8 nucleotides line up with TRBD1. This CDR3 is 14 amino acids long. Germline V CDR1 and CDR2: DFQATT, SNEGSKA (reference sequence). V dropped 3 bases and J dropped 3; count of bases not matched to a gene: 6. The CDR3 nucleotides are TGCAGTGCTAGTACAGGGGGGTTGGACACTGAAGCTTTCTTT. The encoded protein is CSASTGGLDTEAFF.

The chain has TRBV6-1 and TRBJ2-7, with D tentatively TRBD2 (5 bases). Germline V lookup: CDR1 MNHNS, CDR2 SASEGT. The CDR3 sequence is 15 residues long. Trimming shortened V by 0 bases and J by 2 bases, and 11 bases separated the two germline ends. The CDR3 spells CASSEALEGTYEQYF. CDR3 DNA: TGTGCCAGCAGTGAAGCGCTCGAGGGAACCTACGAGCAGTACTTC.

CDR3 DNA sequence: TGTGCCAGCAGGACGGGACTAGCAAAAGTAGATACGCAGTATTTT. Translated: CASRTGLAKVDTQYF. This chain joins TRBV11-3 and TRBJ2-3, with 9 bases aligning to TRBD2. V shed 6 bases, J shed 5 bases, and the junction held 9 bases outside the gene matches. The CDR3 covers 15 residues. Germline CDR1 is SGHNT and CDR2 is YENEEA. The whole variable domain, filled in from reference TRBV11-3 and TRBJ2-3, reads EAGVVQSPRYKIIEKKQPVAFWCNPISGHNTLYWYLQNLGQGPELLIRYENEEAVDDSQLPKDRFSAERLKGVDSTLKIQPAELGDSAVYLCASRTGLAKVDTQYFGPGTRLTVL.

This clone occurred a few times. This rearrangement joins TRBV7-8 to TRBJ2-7; the match to TRBD1 covers 7 bases. V shed 5 bases and J 2 bases; nucleotides not matched to a gene: 3. The CDR3 contains 13 residues. The germline gives CDR1 SGHVS, CDR2 FQNEAQ. DNA for the CDR3: TGTGCCAGCAGCCGGGACAGCCCCTACGAGCAGTACTTC. As protein: CASSRDSPYEQYF.

As concerns this clone: The same CDR3 is also encoded by other DNA sequences in this sample. The chain is built from TRBV5-1 and TRBJ1-4; TRBD1 agrees at 7 bases. This CDR3 contains 15 residues. Losses at the gene ends were 3 bases for V and 0 bases for J; bases not matched to a gene: 2. Germline V gene sequence: CDR1 SGHRS, CDR2 YFSETQ. The CDR3 DNA sequence: TGCGCCAGCAGCTCAACAGGGGCAACTAATGAAAAACTGTTTTTT. Translation: CASSSTGATNEKLFF.

This clone was detected a few times. The rearrangement links TRBV24-1 to TRBJ2-1; TRBD1 aligns across 8 bases. Germline V lookup: CDR1 KGHDR, CDR2 SFDVKD. V lost 5 bases, J lost 3 bases, and 5 bases stayed unmatched. CDR3 length: 15 amino acids. CDR3 nucleotide sequence: TGTGCCACCAGTGCCACGGACAGGGTCTACAATGAGCAGTTCTTC. As protein: CATSATDRVYNEQFF.

The V gene is TRBV18, the J gene TRBJ1-4, with D tentatively TRBD1 (6 bases). The CDR3 totals 15 residues. The germline V and J ends were trimmed by 2 bases and 1 base, with 8 bases remaining between them. Germline V gives CDR1 KGHSH, CDR2 LQKENI. CDR3 nucleotides: TGTGCCAGCTCACCAAGACAGGAAACTAATGAAAAACTGTTTTTT. This gives the protein CASSPRQETNEKLFF.